These T cell receptor beta chains were read from a single sample in a study of cytomegalovirus exposure and HLA in healthy donors. Profiling relied on immunoSEQ multiplex PCR, and the TCRdb table lists in-frame clones only, not all of them. This repertoire includes about 140,000 clones. Sequenced material: PBMCs. The receptors stem from a man aged 40-49 years in good health and CMV-seronegative. CDR3s include the opening cysteine and the closing phenylalanine or tryptophan.

v_gene	j_gene	CDR3aa
TRBV15	TRBJ1-2	CATSRDQAANYGYTF
TRBV7-3	TRBJ2-1	CASSLTPFGQGDFPYNEQFF
TRBV6-5	TRBJ1-4	CASSPGQTTNEKLFF
TRBV28	TRBJ1-5	CASSRQGSDQPQHF
TRBV7-2	TRBJ2-3	CASSRSGGAETDTQYF
TRBV7-9	TRBJ2-5	CASSTGTHQETQYF
TRBV29-1	TRBJ2-1	CSVEPSGGLGEQFF
TRBV7-6	TRBJ2-7	CASSLAGTYEQYF
TRBV23-1	TRBJ2-7	CASTPGQCSEQYF
TRBV18	TRBJ2-5	CASSPGTVQETQYF
TRBV28	TRBJ2-7	CASSQLAGSYEQYF
TRBV27	TRBJ2-2	CASSISGGAITGELFF
TRBV6-5	NA	CASSSTGDYEQYF
TRBV4-3	TRBJ2-7	CASSQEIGTGGHEQYF
TRBV7-3	TRBJ2-6	CASSFGQSGANVLTF
TRBV4-1	TRBJ2-4	CASSQDRRGGFWNIQYF
TRBV6-5	TRBJ2-1	CASSWVAGGPGEQFF
TRBV6-5	TRBJ2-4	CASGGSLAKNIQYF
TRBV5-5	TRBJ2-7	CASSLGGLSYEQYF
TRBV7-9	TRBJ2-2	CASSLFGVQNTGELFF
TRBV2	TRBJ2-3	CASSEGPGAATDTQYF
TRBV6-5	TRBJ1-4	CASSPGGVNEKLFF
TRBV25-1	TRBJ2-3	CASSESGDTTDTQYF
TRBV5-5	TRBJ2-7	CASTHGTANYEQYF
TRBV19	TRBJ2-2	CASRWSTNTGELFF
TRBV18	TRBJ2-2	CASSTGQNTGELFF
TRBV2	TRBJ2-5	CASSWTGSGETQYF
TRBV10-3	TRBJ2-1	CAISERGNNEQFF
TRBV5-1	TRBJ1-2	CASSLGTGGGGYTF
TRBV21-1	TRBJ2-5	CASSKPDRGRQETQYF
TRBV27	TRBJ1-1	CASSLMGAGTEAFF
TRBV6-5	TRBJ2-3	CASKNSGGTDTQYF
TRBV5-1	TRBJ2-3	CASSPRIADTQYF
TRBV9	TRBJ2-3	CASSLFTSDTQYF
TRBV11-2	TRBJ1-2	CASSPFGGGIYGYTF
TRBV4-3	TRBJ1-6	CASSQDPSSYNSPLHF
TRBV18	TRBJ2-7	CASSPGLPPNEQYF
TRBV5-4	TRBJ1-4	CASSLRDSPNEKLFF
TRBV6-5	TRBJ2-7	CASRPWRSGDNEQYF
TRBV12-5	TRBJ1-2	CASGLVVGQGYGYTF
TRBV6-1	TRBJ2-7	CASSETGVGGKYEQYF
TRBV5-5	TRBJ1-5	CASSLEGSSGQPQHF
TRBV7-8	TRBJ1-1	CASSLGTANTEAFF
TRBV29-1	TRBJ2-2	CSVRGGRNTGELFF